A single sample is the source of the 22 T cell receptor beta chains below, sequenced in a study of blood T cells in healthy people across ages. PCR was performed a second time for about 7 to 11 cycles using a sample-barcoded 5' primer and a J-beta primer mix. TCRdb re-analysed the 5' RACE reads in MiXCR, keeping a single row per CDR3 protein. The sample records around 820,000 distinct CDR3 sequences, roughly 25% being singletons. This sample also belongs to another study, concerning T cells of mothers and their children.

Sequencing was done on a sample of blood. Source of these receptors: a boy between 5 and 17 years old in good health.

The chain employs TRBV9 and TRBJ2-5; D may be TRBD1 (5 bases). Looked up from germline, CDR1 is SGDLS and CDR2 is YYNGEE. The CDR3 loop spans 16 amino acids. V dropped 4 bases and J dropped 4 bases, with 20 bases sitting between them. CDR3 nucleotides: TGTGCCAGCAGCCCCGGCAGGGTGGGCGTGGGAGAGACCCAGTACTTC. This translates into CASSPGRVGVGETQYF.

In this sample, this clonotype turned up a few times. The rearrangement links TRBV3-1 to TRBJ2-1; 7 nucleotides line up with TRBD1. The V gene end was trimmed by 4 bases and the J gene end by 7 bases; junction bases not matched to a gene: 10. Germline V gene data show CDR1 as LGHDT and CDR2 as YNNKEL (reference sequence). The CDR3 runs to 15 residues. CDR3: CASSLGQAPANEQFF. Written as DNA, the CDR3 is TGTGCCAGCAGCCTCGGACAGGCCCCCGCAAATGAGCAGTTCTTC.

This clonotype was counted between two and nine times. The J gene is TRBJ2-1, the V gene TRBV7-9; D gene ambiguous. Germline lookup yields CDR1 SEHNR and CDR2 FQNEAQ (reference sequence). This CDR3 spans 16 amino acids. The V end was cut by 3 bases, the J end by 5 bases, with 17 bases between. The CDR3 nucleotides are TGTGCCAGCAGCTTTGGACGGTCATTAACCGACAATGAGCAGTTCTTC. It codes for CASSFGRSLTDNEQFF.

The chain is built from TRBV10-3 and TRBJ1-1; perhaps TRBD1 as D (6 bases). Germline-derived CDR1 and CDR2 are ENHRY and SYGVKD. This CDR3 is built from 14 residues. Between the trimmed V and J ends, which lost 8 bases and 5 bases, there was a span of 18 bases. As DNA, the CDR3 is TGTGCCATCGCTCGGTCGGGGGGCCGGACTGAAGCTTTCTTT. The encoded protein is CAIARSGGRTEAFF.

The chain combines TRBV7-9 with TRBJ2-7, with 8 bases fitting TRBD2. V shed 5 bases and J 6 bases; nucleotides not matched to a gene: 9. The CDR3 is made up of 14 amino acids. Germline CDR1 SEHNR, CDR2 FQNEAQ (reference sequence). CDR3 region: CASSQGTSLSEQYF. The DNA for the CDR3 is TGTGCCAGCAGCCAGGGGACTAGTTTGTCCGAGCAGTACTTC. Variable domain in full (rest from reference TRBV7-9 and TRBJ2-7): DTGVSQNPRHKITKRGQNVTFRCDPISEHNRLYWYRQTLGQGPEFLTYFQNEAQLEKSRLLSDRFSAERPKGSFSTLEIQRTEQGDSAMYLCASSQGTSLSEQYFGPGTRLTVT.

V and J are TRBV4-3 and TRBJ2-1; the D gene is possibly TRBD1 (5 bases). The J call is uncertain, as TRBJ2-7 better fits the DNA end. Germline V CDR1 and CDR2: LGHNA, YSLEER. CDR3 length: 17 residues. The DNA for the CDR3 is TGCGCCAGCAGCCAAGATTTTGGCAGGGTATTTCCCTACGAGCAGTACTTC. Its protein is CASSQDFGRVFPYEQYF.

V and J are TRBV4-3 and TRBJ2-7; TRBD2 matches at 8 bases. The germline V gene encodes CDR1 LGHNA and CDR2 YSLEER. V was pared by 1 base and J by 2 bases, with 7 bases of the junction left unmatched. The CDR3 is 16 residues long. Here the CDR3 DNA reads TGCGCCAGCAGCCAAGGTCCCCCGGGGGGGGCCTACGAGCAGTACTTC. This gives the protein CASSQGPPGGAYEQYF.

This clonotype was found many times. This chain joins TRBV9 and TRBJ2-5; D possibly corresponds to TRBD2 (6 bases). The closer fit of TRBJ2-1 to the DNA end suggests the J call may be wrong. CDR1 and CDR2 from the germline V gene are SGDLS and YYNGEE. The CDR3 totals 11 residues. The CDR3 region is CASSASEKQFF. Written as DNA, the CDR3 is TGTGCCAGCAGTGCTAGCGAGAAGCAGTTCTTC.

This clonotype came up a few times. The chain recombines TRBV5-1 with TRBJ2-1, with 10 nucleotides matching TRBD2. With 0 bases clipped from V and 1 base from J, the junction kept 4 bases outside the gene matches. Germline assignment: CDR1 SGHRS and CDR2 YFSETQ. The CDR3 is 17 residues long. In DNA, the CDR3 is TGCGCCAGCAGCTTGGCCGTACTAGCGGGGTCCTACAATGAGCAGTTCTTC. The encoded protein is CASSLAVLAGSYNEQFF.

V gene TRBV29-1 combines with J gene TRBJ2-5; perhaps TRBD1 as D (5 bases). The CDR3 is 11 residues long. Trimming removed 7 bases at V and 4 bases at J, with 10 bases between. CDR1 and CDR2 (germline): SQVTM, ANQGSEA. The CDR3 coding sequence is TGCAGCGATAAGGGGCCAGAGACCCAGTACTTC. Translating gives CSDKGPETQYF.

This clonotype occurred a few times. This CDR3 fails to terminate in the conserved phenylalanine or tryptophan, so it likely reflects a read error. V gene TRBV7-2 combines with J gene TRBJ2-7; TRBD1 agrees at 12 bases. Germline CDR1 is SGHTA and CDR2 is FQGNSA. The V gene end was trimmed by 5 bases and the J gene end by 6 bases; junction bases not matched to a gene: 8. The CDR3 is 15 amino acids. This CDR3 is CASSRGTGGASEQYL. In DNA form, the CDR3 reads TGTGCCAGCAGCCGAGGGACAGGGGGCGCGTCCGAGCAGTACCTC.

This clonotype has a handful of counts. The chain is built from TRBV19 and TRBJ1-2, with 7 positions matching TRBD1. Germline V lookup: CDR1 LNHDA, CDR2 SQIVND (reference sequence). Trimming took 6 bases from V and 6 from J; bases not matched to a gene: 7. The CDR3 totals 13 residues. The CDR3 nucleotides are TGTGCCAGTAGACCACAGGGGACGAATGGCTACACCTTC. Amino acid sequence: CASRPQGTNGYTF.

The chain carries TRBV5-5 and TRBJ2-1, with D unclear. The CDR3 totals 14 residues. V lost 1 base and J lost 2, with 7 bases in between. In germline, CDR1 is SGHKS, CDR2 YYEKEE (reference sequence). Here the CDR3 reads CASSLRAAYNEQFF. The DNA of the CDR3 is TGTGCCAGCAGCTTGCGGGCAGCCTACAATGAGCAGTTCTTC.

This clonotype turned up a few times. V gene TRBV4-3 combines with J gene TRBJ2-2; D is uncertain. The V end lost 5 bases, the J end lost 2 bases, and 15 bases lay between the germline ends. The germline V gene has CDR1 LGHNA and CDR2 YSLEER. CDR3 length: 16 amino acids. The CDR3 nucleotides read TGCGCCAGCAGCGCTGCTATTGGGATAAACACCGGGGAGCTGTTTTTT. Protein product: CASSAAIGINTGELFF.

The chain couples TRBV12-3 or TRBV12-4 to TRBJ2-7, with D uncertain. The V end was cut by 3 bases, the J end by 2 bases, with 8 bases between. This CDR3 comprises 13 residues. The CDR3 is CASSFWETYEQYF. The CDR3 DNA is TGTGCCAGCAGTTTTTGGGAAACCTACGAGCAGTACTTC.

The DNA for the CDR3 is TGTGCCAGCAGTCAGACAGGGGAGGTCAATCAGCCCCAGCATTTT. It encodes CASSQTGEVNQPQHF. V is TRBV28 and J is TRBJ1-5; TRBD1 matches 8 bases. V was clipped by 5 bases and J by 3 bases; unmatched bases: 6. CDR3 length equals 15 residues. Germline V CDR1 and CDR2: MDHEN, SYDVKM.

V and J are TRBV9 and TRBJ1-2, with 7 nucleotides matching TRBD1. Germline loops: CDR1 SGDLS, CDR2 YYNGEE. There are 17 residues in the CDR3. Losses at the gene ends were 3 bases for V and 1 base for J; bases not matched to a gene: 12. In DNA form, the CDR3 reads TGTGCCAGCAGCGAGGGGGACAGCCTCAACTTTAACTATGGCTACACCTTC. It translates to CASSEGDSLNFNYGYTF.

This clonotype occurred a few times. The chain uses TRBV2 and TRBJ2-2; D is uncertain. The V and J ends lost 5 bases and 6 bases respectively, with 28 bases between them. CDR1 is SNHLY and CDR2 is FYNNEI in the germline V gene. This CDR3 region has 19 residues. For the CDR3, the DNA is TGTGCCAGCAGTCAAGGACGGGTGGGCCCCTCTCTCAGGCCCGGGGAGCTGTTTTTT. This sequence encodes CASSQGRVGPSLRPGELFF.

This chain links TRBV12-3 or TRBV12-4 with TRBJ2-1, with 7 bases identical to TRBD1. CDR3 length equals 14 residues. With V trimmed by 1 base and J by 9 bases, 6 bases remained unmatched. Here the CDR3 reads CASSLEGARVEQFF. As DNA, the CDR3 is TGTGCCAGCAGTTTAGAGGGGGCGCGGGTTGAGCAGTTCTTC.

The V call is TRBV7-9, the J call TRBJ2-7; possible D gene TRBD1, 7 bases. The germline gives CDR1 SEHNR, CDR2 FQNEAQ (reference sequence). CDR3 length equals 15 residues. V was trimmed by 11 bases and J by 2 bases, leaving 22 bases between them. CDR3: CAANSGGTAAYEQYF. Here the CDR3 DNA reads TGTGCCGCCAACTCTGGGGGGACAGCAGCCTACGAGCAGTACTTC.

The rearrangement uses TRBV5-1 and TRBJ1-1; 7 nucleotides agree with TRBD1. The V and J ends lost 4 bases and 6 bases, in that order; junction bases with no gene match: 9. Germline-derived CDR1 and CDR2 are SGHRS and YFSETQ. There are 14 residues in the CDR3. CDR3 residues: CASSRTGEESEAFF. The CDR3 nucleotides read TGCGCCAGCAGCAGAACAGGGGAGGAATCTGAAGCTTTCTTT.

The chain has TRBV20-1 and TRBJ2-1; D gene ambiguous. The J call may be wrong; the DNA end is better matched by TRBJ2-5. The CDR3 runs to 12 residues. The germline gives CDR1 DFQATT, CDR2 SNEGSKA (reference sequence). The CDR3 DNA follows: TGCAGTGCTAGAGATCTTGAGGAGACCCAGTACTTC. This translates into CSARDLEETQYF.